This TCR beta chain was captured by sequencing in a study of T cells after yellow fever vaccination. TCRdb reanalysed the 5' RACE reads using MiXCR and keeps one entry per CDR3 protein. The table lists some 320,000 distinct CDR3 sequences, roughly a tenth of them singletons. This receptor was obtained from a man in his late teens or twenties who received the YFV17D yellow fever vaccine. The source material was CD4+ T cells sorted from PBMCs, sampled 45 days after the yellow fever booster vaccination.

CDR3 sequence (DNA): TGCGCCAGCAGCCGGACAGCGGGTTATAATTCACCCCTCCACTTT. Translation: CASSRTAGYNSPLHF. The V and J genes are TRBV5-1 and TRBJ1-6; maybe TRBD1 (6 bases). V was cut by 4 bases and J by 4 bases, with 12 bases left in between. Germline CDR1 and CDR2: SGHRS and YFSETQ. CDR3 length: 15 amino acids.